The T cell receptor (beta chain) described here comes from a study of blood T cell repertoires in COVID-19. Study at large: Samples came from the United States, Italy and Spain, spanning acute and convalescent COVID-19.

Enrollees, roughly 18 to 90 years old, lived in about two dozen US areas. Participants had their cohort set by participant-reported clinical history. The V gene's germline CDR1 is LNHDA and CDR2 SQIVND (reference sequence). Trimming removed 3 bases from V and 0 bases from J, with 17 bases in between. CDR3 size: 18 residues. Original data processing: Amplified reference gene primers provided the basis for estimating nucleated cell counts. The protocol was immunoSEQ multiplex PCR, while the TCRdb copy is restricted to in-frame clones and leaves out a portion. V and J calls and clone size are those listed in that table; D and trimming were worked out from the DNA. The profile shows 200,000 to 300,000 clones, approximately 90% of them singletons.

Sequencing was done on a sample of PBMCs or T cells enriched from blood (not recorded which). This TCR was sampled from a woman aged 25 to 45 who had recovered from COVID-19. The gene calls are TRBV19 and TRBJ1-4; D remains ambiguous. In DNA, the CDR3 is TGTGCCAGTAGTATGGCCCAGCGGCTCCGAACAACTAATGAAAAACTGTTTTTT. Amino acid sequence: CASSMAQRLRTTNEKLFF.